Following are 2 T cell receptor beta chains from one sample sequenced in a study of T cell responses to AZD1222 COVID-19 vaccine. Using immunoSEQ multiplex PCR, the repertoire was profiled, and TCRdb retains in-frame clones only, with some absent. The repertoire includes approximately 70,000 clones, 85% of them detected once, and around 20% sits in the top ten. Sequenced here: peripheral blood, sampled on day 0 of AZD1222 vaccination. The receptors come from an adult in good health.

The rearrangement joins TRBV6-5 to TRBJ1-1, with unresolved D. The V and J ends lost 11 bases and 5 bases respectively, with 21 bases between them. This CDR3 contains 14 residues. Germline CDR1 is MNHEY and CDR2 is SVGAGI. CDR3 loop: CAGRERARRTEAFF. Here the CDR3 DNA reads TGTGCCGGCCGGGAGAGGGCGCGAAGGACTGAAGCTTTCTTT.

The chain is built from TRBV9 and TRBJ2-3, with 7 bases that match TRBD1. Germline V gives CDR1 SGDLS, CDR2 YYNGEE. This CDR3 has 15 residues. V lost 2 bases and J lost 6; bases outside the gene matches: 9. The CDR3 reads CASSVRQGLLDTQYF. The CDR3 DNA follows: TGTGCCAGCAGCGTCAGACAGGGCCTATTGGATACGCAGTATTTT.